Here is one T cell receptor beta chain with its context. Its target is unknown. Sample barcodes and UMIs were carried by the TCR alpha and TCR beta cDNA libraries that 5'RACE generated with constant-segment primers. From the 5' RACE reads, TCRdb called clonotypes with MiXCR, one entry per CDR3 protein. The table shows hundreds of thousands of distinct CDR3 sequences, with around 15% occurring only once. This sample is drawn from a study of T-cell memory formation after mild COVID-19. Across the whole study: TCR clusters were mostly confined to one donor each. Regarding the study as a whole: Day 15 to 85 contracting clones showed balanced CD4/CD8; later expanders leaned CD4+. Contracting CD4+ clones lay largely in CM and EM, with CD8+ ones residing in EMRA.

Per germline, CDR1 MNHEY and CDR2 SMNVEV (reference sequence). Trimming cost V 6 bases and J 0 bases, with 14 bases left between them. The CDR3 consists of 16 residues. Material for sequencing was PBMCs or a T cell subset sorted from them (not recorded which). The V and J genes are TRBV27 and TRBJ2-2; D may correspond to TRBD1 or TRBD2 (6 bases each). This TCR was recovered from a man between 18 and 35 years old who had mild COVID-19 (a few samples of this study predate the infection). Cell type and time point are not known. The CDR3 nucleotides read TGTGCCAGCAGGCGCGGGACACTCGCGAACACCGGGGAGCTGTTTTTT. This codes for CASRRGTLANTGELFF.